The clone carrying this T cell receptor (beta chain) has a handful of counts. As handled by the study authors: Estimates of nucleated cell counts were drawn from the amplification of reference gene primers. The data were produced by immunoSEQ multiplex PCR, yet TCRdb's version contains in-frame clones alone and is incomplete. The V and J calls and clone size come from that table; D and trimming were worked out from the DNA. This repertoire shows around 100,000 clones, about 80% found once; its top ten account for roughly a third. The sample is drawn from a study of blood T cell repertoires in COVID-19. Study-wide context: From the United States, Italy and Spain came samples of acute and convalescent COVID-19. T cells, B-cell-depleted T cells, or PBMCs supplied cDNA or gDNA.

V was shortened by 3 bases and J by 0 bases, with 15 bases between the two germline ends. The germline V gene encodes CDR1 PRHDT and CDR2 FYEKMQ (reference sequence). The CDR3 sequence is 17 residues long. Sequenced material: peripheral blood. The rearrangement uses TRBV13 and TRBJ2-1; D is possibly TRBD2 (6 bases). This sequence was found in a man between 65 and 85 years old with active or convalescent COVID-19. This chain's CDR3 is CASSFGGATFSYNEQFF. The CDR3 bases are TGTGCCAGCAGCTTTGGAGGGGCGACTTTCTCCTACAATGAGCAGTTCTTC.